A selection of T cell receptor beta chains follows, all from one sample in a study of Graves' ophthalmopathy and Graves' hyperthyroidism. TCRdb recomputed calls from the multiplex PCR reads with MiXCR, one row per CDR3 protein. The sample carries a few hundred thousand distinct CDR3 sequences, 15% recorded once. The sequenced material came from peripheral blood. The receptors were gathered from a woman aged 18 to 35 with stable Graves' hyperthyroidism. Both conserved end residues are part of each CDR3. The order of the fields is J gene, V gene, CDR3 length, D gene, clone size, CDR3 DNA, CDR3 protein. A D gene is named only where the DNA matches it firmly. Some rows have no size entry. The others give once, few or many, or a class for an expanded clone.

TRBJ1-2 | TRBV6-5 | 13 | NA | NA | TGTGCCTGCAGTTACTCGGACAGTAATGGCTACACCTTC | CACSYSDSNGYTF
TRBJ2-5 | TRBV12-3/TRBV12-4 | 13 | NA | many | TGTGCCAGCAGTTTTCTAGCTCGAGAGACCCAGTACTTC | CASSFLARETQYF
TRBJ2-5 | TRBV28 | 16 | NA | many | TGTGCCAGCAGTGTCTCCGGGACCCCGAAACAAGAGACCCAGTACTTC | CASSVSGTPKQETQYF
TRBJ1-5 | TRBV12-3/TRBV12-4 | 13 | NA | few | TGTGCCAGCAGTCGCTCGGCCAATCAGCCCCAGCATTTT | CASSRSANQPQHF
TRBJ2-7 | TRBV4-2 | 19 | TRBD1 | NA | TGTGCCAGCAGCCCGGGGGGGGGACAGGGGGCGATTCTGAACCACGAGCAGTACTTC | CASSPGGGQGAILNHEQYF
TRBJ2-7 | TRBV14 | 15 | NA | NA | TGTGCCAGCAGCCAAGATCGGGGCACCTACTACGAGCAGTACTTC | CASSQDRGTYYEQYF
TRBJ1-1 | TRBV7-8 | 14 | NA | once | TGTGCCAGCAGCCAAAGGGCCTTGAACACTGAAGCTTTCTTT | CASSQRALNTEAFF
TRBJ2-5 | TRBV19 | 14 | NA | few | TGTGCCAGTAGTAGAGACAGCTTCAAAGAGACCCAGTACTTC | CASSRDSFKETQYF
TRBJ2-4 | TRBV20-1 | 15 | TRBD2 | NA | TGCAGTGCCGGGACTAGCGGGAGGTTGGTAAACATTAAGTACTTC | CSAGTSGRLVNIKYF
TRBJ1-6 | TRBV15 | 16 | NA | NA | TGTGCCACCAGCAGAGGGGGAGAGGGGAGGAATTCACCCCTCCACTTT | CATSRGGEGRNSPLHF